The sequence of this T cell receptor beta chain was determined in a study of blood T cell repertoires in COVID-19. This CDR3 contains 16 residues. The V and J ends lost 6 bases and 1 base, in that order; junction bases with no gene match: 8. Germline V gives CDR1 MDHEN, CDR2 SYDVKM. This clone was detected once. Produced via immunoSEQ multiplex PCR; TCRdb's table is partial and in-frame only. Among around 280,000 clones listed, over 80% were seen once. Material for sequencing was peripheral blood. The origin of this receptor is a woman aged 50 to 60 with active or convalescent COVID-19. The chain links TRBV28 to TRBJ2-3, with 9 bases identical to TRBD1. This chain's CDR3 is CASSSYRDRGTDTQYF. CDR3 nucleotide sequence: TGTGCCAGCAGCTCATACCGGGACAGGGGCACAGATACGCAGTATTTT.